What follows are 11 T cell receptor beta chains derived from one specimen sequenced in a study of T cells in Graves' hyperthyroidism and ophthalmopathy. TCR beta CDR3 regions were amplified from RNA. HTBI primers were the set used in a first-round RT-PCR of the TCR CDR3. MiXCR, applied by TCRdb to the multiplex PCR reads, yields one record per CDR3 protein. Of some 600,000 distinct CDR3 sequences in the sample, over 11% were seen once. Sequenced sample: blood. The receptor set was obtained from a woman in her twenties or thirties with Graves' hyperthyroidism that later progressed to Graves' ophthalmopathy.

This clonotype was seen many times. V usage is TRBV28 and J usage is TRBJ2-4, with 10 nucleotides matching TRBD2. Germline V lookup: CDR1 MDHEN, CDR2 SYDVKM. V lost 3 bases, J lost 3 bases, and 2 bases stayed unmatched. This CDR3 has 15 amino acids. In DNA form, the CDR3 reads TGTGCCAGCAGTTTTCTAGCGGGAGACAAAAACATTCAGTACTTC. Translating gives CASSFLAGDKNIQYF.

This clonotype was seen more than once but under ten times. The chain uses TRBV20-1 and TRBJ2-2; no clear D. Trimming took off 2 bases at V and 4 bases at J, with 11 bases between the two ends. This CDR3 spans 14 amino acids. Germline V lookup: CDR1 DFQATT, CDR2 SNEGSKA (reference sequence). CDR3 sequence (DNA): TGCAGTGCTAGAACTGGGGTCACCACCGGGGAGCTGTTTTTT. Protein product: CSARTGVTTGELFF.

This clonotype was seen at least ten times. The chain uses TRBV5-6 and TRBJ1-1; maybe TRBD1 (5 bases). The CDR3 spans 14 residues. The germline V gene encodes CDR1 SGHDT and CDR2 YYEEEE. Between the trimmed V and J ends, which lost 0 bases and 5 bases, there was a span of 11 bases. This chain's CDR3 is CASSLGSWGTEAFF. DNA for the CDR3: TGTGCCAGCAGCTTGGGCAGTTGGGGGACTGAAGCTTTCTTT.

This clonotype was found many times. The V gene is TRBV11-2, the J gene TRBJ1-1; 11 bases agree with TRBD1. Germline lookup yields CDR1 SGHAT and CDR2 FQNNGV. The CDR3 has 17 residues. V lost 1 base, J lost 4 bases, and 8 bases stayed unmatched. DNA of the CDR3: TGTGCCAGCAGCTTAGGTCGGGACAGGGGGTTACGCACTGAAGCTTTCTTT. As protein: CASSLGRDRGLRTEAFF.

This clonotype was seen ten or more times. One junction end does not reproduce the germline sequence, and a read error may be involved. The CDR3 nucleotides are TGTGCCAGCAGCTTCACGAATGAGAAGTTCTTC. Translation gives CASSFTNEKFF. The chain joins TRBV7-9 to TRBJ2-1, with D hard to call. This CDR3 is built from 11 residues. The germline V gene has CDR1 SEHNR and CDR2 FQNEAQ (reference sequence).

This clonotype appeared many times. CDR3 nucleotides: TGCGCCAGCAGCCCCCGCCGACAGATAAATGAAAAACTGTTTTTT. Translating gives CASSPRRQINEKLFF. The chain uses TRBV5-1 and TRBJ1-4; D is possibly TRBD1 (5 bases). Germline-derived CDR1 and CDR2 are SGHRS and YFSETQ. V lost 4 bases, J lost 5 bases, and 15 bases lay in between. The CDR3 is 15 residues long.

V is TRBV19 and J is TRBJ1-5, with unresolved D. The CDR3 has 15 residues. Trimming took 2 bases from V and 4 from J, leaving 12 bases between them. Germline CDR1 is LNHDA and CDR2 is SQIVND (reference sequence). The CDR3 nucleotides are TGTGCCAGTAGTATACAAGTGAGTGCTAATCAGCCCCAGCATTTT. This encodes CASSIQVSANQPQHF.

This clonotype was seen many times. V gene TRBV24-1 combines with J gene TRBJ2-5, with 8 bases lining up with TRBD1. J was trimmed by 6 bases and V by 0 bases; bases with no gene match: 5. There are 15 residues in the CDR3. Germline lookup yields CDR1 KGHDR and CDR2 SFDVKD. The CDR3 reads CATSDLPDRGKTQYF. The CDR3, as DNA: TGTGCCACCAGTGATTTGCCCGACAGGGGAAAGACCCAGTACTTC.

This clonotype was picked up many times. The CDR3 nucleotides are TGTGCCATCAGTGGGACAGGGATTGCTGAAGCTTTCTTT. It encodes CAISGTGIAEAFF. The chain recombines TRBV10-3 with TRBJ1-1, with 8 bases lining up with TRBD1. CDR3 length: 13 residues. Germline values: CDR1 ENHRY, CDR2 SYGVKD. V dropped 4 bases and J dropped 6; count of bases not matched to a gene: 4.

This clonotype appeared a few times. In DNA, the CDR3 is TGTGCCAGCAGTTACGGCGGGAGGGTATACGAGCAGTACTTC. It encodes CASSYGGRVYEQYF. The chain carries TRBV6-6 and TRBJ2-7; 9 nucleotides agree with TRBD2. The CDR3 totals 14 residues. The V segment lost 2 bases and the J segment 4 bases; nucleotides outside the gene matches: 3. CDR1 and CDR2 (germline): MNHNY, SVGAGI (reference sequence).

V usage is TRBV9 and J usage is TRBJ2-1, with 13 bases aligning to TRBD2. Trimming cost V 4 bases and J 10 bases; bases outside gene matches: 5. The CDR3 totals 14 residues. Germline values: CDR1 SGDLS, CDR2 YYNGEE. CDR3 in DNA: TGTGCCAGCAGCTTACTGACTAGCGGGAGGGAGCAGTTCTTC. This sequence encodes CASSLLTSGREQFF.